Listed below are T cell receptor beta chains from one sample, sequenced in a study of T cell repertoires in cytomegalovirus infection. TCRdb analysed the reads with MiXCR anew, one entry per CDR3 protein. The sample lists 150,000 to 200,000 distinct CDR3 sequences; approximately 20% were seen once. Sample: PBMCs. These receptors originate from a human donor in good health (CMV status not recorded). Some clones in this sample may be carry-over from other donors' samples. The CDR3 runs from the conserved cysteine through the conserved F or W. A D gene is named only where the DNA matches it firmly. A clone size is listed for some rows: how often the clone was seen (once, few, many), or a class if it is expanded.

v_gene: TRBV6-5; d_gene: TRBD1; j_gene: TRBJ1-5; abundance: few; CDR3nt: TGTGCCAGCAGATCAGGGGGAGGAGGGCCCCAGCATTTT; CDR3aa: CASRSGGGGPQHF
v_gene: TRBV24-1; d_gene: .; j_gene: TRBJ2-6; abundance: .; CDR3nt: TGTGCCACCAGTGACCCCCGGGACCCAAGGGGCGTCCTGACTTTC; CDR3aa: CATSDPRDPRGVLTF
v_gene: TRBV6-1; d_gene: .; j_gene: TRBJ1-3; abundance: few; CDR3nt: TGTGCCAGCAGGGTCGACTTCTCTGGAAACACCATATATTTT; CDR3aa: CASRVDFSGNTIYF
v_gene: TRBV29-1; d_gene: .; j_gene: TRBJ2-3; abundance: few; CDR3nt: TGCAGCGTTGAAGGCGGCGATTTCGGCACAGATACGCAGTATTTT; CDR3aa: CSVEGGDFGTDTQYF
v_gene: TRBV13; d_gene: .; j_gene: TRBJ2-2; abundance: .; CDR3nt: TGTGCCAGCAGCTTCAGGACACCGAGCACCACCGGGGAGCTGTTTTTT; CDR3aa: CASSFRTPSTTGELFF
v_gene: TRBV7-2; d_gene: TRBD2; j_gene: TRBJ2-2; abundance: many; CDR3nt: TGTGCCAGCAGCAGACACACTAGCGGGGCTGTCGGGGAGCTGTTTTTT; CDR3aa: CASSRHTSGAVGELFF
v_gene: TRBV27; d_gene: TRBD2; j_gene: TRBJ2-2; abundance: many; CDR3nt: TGTGCCAGCAGTCCCTTAGCGGGAGCGAGGGACGGGGAGCTGTTTTTT; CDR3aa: CASSPLAGARDGELFF
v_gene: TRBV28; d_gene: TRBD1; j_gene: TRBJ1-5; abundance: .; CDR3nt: TGTGCCAGCACTCGGAGGACAGGGGAACAGCCCCAGCATTTT; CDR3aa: CASTRRTGEQPQHF
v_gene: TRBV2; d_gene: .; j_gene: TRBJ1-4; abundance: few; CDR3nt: TGTGCCAGCACCGAGGAGGGCAGGAGGGCGAAAAAACTGTTTTTT; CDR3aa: CASTEEGRRAKKLFF
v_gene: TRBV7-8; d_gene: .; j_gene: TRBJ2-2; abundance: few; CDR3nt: TGTGCCAGCAGCTTAGCGCATATCGGTGCCGGGGAGCTGTTTTTT; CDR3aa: CASSLAHIGAGELFF
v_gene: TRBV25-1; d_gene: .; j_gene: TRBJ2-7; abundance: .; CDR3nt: TGTGCCAGCAGTCGGGATCAGCGGGAGCAGTACTTC; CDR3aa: CASSRDQREQYF
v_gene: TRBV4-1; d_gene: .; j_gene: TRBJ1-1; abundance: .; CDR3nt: TGCGCCAGCAGCCAAGACCCCAGGGGGAACACTGAAGCTTTCTTT; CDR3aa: CASSQDPRGNTEAFF
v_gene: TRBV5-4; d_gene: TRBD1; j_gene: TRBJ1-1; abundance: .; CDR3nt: TGTGCCAGCAGGGGAACAGGGGGCAACACTGAAGCTTTCTTT; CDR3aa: CASRGTGGNTEAFF
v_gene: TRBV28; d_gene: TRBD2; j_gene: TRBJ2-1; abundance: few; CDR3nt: TGTGCCAGCAGCTCCGGGACTAGCGGGACCAGCTCCTACAATGAGCAGTTCTTC; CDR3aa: CASSSGTSGTSSYNEQFF
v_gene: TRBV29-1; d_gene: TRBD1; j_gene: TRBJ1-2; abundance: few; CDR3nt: TGCAGCGTTTGGGACAGGGGGAATGGCTACACCTTC; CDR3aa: CSVWDRGNGYTF
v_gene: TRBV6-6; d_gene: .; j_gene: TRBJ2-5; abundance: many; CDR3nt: TGTGCCAGCAGACTCGATTGGGGCCAAGAGACCCAGTACTTC; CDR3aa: CASRLDWGQETQYF
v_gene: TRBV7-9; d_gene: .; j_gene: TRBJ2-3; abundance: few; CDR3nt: TGTGCCAGCAGCCCCCATGGAGGGAGCACAGATACGCAGTATTTT; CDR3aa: CASSPHGGSTDTQYF
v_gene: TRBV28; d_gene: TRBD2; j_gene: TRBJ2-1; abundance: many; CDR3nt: TGTGCCAGCAGAGGGGGACGGGGGGGACCCTACAATGAGCAGTTCTTC; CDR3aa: CASRGGRGGPYNEQFF
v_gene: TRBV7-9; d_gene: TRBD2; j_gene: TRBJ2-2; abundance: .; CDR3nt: TGTGCCAGCAGCTTAGGACTAGCGTCGGCCGGGGAGCTGTTTTTT; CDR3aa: CASSLGLASAGELFF
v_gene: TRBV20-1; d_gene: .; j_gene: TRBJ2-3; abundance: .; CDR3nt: TGCAGTGCTAGTTTTCTAGCAGCGAGCACAGATACGCAGTATTTT; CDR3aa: CSASFLAASTDTQYF
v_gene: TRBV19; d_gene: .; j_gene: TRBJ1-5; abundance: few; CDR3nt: TGTGCCAGTAGTATTAGGAGGAATCAGCCCCAGCATTTT; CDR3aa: CASSIRRNQPQHF
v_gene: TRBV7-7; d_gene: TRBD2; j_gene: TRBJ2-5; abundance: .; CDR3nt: TGTGCTAGCAGCCCGCTGACCACCGGGACTAGGGGGAAGACCCAGTACTTC; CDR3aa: CASSPLTTGTRGKTQYF
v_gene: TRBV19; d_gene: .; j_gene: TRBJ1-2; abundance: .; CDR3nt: TGTGCCAGTAGTATTAAAGGGGCAGATTTGGGCTACACCTTC; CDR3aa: CASSIKGADLGYTF
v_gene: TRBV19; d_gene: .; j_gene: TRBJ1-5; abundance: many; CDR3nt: TGTGCCAGTAGTATCAGGGGCGAGGGTAGCAATCAGCCCCAGCATTTT; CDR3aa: CASSIRGEGSNQPQHF
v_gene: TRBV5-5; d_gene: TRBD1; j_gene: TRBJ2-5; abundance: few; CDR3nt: TGTGCCAGCAGCCCCTTTCCGGGACAGGGAATTGAGACCCAGTACTTC; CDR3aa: CASSPFPGQGIETQYF
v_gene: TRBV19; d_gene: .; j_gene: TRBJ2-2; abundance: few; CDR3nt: TGTGCCAGTAGGACCGGACCATACACCGGGGAGCTGTTTTTT; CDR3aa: CASRTGPYTGELFF
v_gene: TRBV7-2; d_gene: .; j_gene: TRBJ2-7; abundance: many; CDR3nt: TGTGCCAGCAGCCCGAATTTAACGTTAGCGCCTGCCGACTACGAGCAGTACTTC; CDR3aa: CASSPNLTLAPADYEQYF
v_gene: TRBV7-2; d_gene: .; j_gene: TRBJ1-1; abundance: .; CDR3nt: TGTGCCAGCAGCGGGCGTCCGACTGAAGCTTTCTTT; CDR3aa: CASSGRPTEAFF
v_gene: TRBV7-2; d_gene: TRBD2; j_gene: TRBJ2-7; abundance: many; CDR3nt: TGTGCCAGCAGCTTAGGGTCTAGCGGGGATCCCTACGAGCAGTACTTC; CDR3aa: CASSLGSSGDPYEQYF
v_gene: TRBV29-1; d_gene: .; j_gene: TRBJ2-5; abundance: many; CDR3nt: TGCAGCGTTGGATTAATGGCTAGCTCCCTAAAAGAGACCCAGTACTTC; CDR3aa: CSVGLMASSLKETQYF
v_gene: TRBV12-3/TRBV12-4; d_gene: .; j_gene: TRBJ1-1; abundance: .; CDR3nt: TGTGCCAGCAGTTTAGCGCTAGCATCCACTGAAGCTTTCTTT; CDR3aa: CASSLALASTEAFF
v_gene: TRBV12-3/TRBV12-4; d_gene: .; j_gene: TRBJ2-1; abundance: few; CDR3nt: TGTGCCAGCAGTTTAGCCGCCCGGAGCTCCTACAATGAGCAGTTCTTC; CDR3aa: CASSLAARSSYNEQFF
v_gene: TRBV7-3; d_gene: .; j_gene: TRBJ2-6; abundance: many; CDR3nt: TGTGCCAGCAGCTTGTCCTCTGGGGCCAACGTCCTGACTTTC; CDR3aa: CASSLSSGANVLTF
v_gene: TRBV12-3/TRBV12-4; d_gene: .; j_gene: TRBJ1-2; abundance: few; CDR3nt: TGTGCCAGCAGTTTAGCGATAGATGGCTACACCTTC; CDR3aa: CASSLAIDGYTF
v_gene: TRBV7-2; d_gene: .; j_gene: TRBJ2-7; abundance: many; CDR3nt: TGTGCCAGCAGTAACTCCTACGAGCAGTACTTC; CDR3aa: CASSNSYEQYF
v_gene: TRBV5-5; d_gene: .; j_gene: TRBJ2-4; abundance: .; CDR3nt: TGTGCCAGCAGTCTTACCAACAGGACTGTAGCCAAAAACATTCAGTACTTC; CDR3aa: CASSLTNRTVAKNIQYF
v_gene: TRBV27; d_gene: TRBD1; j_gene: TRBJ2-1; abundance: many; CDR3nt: TGTGCCAGCAACACGGGGACAGGGGGCTACAATGAGCAGTTCTTC; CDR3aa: CASNTGTGGYNEQFF
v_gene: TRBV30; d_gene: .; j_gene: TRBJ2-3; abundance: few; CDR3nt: TGTGCCTGGAGTGTACGGGGGACGACTACCGCAGATACGCAGTATTTT; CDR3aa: CAWSVRGTTTADTQYF
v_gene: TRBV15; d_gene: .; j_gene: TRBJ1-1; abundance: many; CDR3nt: TGTGCCACCAGGATCCGGGACGAGAACACTGAAGCTTTCTTT; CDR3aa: CATRIRDENTEAFF
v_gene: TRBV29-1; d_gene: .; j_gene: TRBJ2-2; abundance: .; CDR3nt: TGCAGCGTTCGGAGCGCGGGGGCCGGGGACACCGGGGAGCTGTTTTTT; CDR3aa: CSVRSAGAGDTGELFF
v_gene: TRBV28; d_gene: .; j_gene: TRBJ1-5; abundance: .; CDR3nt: TGTGCCAGCAGTCTAGGCTCAGAAGGGAGTTATCAGCCCCAGCATTTT; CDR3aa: CASSLGSEGSYQPQHF
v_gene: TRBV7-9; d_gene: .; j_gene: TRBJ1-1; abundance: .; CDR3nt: TGTGCCAGCAGGGGGATCGGGAGGGTGGGCACTGAAGCTTTCTTT; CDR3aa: CASRGIGRVGTEAFF
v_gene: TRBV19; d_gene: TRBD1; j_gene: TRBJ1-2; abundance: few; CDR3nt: TGTGCCATTCGACAGGGCGATGGCTACACCTTC; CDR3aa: CAIRQGDGYTF
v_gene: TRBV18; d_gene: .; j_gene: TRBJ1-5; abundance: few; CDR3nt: TGTGCCAGCTCACCATCCCTAGATCAGCCCCAGCATTTT; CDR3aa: CASSPSLDQPQHF
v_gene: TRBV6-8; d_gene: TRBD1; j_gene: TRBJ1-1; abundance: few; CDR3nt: TGTGCCAGCAAAAAACCGGGACAGATGAACACTGAAGCTTTCTTT; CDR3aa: CASKKPGQMNTEAFF
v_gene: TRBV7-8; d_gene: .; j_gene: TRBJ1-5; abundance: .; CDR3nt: TGTGCCAGCAGCTTAGGAAAGATACAGCAGCCCCAGCATTTT; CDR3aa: CASSLGKIQQPQHF
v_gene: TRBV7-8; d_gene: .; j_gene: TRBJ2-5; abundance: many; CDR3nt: TGTGCCAGCAGCTTAGCTTGGCAGGGGCGAGAGACCCAGTACTTC; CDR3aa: CASSLAWQGRETQYF
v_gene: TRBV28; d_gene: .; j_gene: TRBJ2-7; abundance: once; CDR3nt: TGTGCCAGCAAACCGCCCGTGGGCAGTCACTGGGGGACCTCCTACGAGCAGTACTTC; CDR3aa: CASKPPVGSHWGTSYEQYF
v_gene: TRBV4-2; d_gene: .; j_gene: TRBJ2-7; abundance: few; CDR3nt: TGTGCCAGCAGCCAAGATCGCTCCACGGGCACCGCGGGGGAGCAGTACTTC; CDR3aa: CASSQDRSTGTAGEQYF
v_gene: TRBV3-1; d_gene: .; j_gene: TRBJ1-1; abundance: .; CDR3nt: TGTGCCAGCAGCCAAGCGCTGGGGTACATGAACACTGAAGCTTTCTTT; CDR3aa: CASSQALGYMNTEAFF
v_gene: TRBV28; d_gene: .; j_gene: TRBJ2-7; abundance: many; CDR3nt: TGTGCCAGCAGTTATTTCGGATTCGGGACCCCGGCCAACGAGCAGTACTTC; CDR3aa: CASSYFGFGTPANEQYF
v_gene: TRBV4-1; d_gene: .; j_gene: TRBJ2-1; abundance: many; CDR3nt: TGCGCCAGCAGCCAAGACAGCTTGGCTTACAATGAGCAGTTCTTC; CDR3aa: CASSQDSLAYNEQFF
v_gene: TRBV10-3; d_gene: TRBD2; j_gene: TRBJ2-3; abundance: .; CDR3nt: TGTGCCATAAGAGCGGGAGGGCTCACAGATACGCAGTATTTT; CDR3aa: CAIRAGGLTDTQYF
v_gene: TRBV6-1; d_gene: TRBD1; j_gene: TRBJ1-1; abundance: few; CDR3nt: TGTGCCAGCAGTGCCGGGACAGGGGGCACTGAAGCTTTCTTT; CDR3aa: CASSAGTGGTEAFF
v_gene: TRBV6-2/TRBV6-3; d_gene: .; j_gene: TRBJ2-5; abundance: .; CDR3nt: TGTGCCAGCAGTTGGGCCCCCCGAGAGACCCAGTACTTC; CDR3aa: CASSWAPRETQYF
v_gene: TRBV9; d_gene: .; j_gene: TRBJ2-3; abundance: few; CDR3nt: TGTGCCAGCAGCGTGGTCGGGTCCAGCACAGATACGCAGTATTTT; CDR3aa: CASSVVGSSTDTQYF
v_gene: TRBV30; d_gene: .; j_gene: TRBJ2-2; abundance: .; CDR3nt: TGTGCCTGGAGTACACCGGGACTCGACACCGGGGAGCTGTTTTTT; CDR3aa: CAWSTPGLDTGELFF